Below, 32 T cell receptor beta chains from the same sample are listed, as sequenced in a study of T cell responses to AZD1222 COVID-19 vaccine. The repertoire was sequenced with immunoSEQ multiplex PCR; TCRdb's copy has only in-frame clones and lacks some. The table includes over 95,000 clones, roughly 90% detected once. The material was peripheral blood, obtained 28 days after the second AZD1222 dose. Receptors originate from an adult who received the AZD1222 COVID-19 vaccine.

This clone was picked up one time. This chain joins TRBV6-5 and TRBJ2-7, with TRBD1 matching over 9 bases. This CDR3 contains 13 residues. V dropped 6 bases and J dropped 5; count of bases not matched to a gene: 5. Germline V lookup: CDR1 MNHEY, CDR2 SVGAGI. As DNA, the CDR3 is TGTGCCAGCAGACCTCGGACAGGGGACGAGCAGTACTTC. It translates to CASRPRTGDEQYF.

The chain links TRBV7-6 to TRBJ2-2, with TRBD1 identical over 9 bases. CDR3 length equals 16 residues. CDR1 and CDR2 from the germline V gene are SGHVS and FNYEAQ. The V gene end was trimmed by 2 bases and the J gene end by 5 bases; junction bases not matched to a gene: 6. CDR3 region: CASSLSDDRGTGELFF. The CDR3 DNA reads TGTGCCAGCAGCTTATCCGACGACAGGGGGACCGGGGAGCTGTTTTTT.

The chain is built from TRBV5-5 and TRBJ1-5; 7 bases match TRBD1. V lost 4 bases, J lost 7 bases, and 14 bases stayed unmatched. From germline, CDR1 is SGHKS and CDR2 YYEKEE (reference sequence). The CDR3 sequence is 16 residues long. The CDR3 here is CASSLGSGGIGQPQHF. DNA of the CDR3: TGTGCCAGCAGCCTGGGGTCAGGGGGGATCGGGCAGCCCCAGCATTTT.

The sample holds one count of this clone. This chain connects TRBV6-5 to TRBJ2-1, with 8 bases aligning to TRBD1. Trimming at V came to 6 bases and at J to 9 bases, leaving 7 bases not matched to a gene. Germline V lookup: CDR1 MNHEY, CDR2 SVGAGI. The CDR3 length is 13 residues. CDR3 protein: CASRPTGATEQFF. The DNA of the CDR3 is TGTGCCAGCAGGCCGACAGGGGCCACTGAGCAGTTCTTC.

The chain has TRBV7-8 and TRBJ2-5, with a tentative D call TRBD1 (6 bases). Trimming removed 1 base from V and 0 bases from J, with 9 bases in between. The CDR3 runs to 15 residues. CDR1 is SGHVS and CDR2 is FQNEAQ in the germline V gene. The CDR3 nucleotides are TGTGCCAGCAGCTTAGATACAGGGTACCAAGAGACCCAGTACTTC. Protein product: CASSLDTGYQETQYF.

The chain combines TRBV27 with TRBJ2-1; perhaps TRBD2 as D (5 bases). The CDR3 totals 15 residues. The germline CDR1 and CDR2 sequences are MNHEY and SMNVEV (reference sequence). The V end lost 3 bases, the J end lost 0 bases, and 9 bases lay between the germline ends. The CDR3 loop is CASSLRGLSYNEQFF. The CDR3 bases are TGTGCCAGCAGTTTGAGAGGACTCTCCTACAATGAGCAGTTCTTC.

This clone came up once. This chain links TRBV27 with TRBJ2-1, with D possibly being TRBD2 (6 bases). From germline, CDR1 is MNHEY and CDR2 SMNVEV (reference sequence). CDR3 length: 15 amino acids. Trimming shortened V by 6 bases and J by 4 bases, and 16 bases separated the two germline ends. CDR3 in amino acids: CASRELAGIYNEQFF. The CDR3 nucleotides are TGTGCCAGCAGAGAGTTGGCGGGAATATACAATGAGCAGTTCTTC.

This rearrangement joins TRBV6-6 to TRBJ1-2; 9 bases line up with TRBD1. With V trimmed by 6 bases and J by 2 bases, 4 bases remained unmatched. There are 14 residues in the CDR3. Germline values: CDR1 MNHNY, CDR2 SVGAGI (reference sequence). The CDR3 region has the DNA TGTGCCAGCAGGGTTGGACAGGGGAACTATGGCTACACCTTC. Amino acid sequence: CASRVGQGNYGYTF.

The gene calls are TRBV7-9 and TRBJ2-7; the D gene is possibly TRBD1 (5 bases). CDR1 and CDR2 (germline): SEHNR, FQNEAQ (reference sequence). Trimming stripped 5 bases from V and 6 bases from J, with 11 bases between. The CDR3 length is 12 residues. Written as DNA, the CDR3 is TGTGCCAGCAGCCTTAGTGGGGCCGAGCAGTACTTC. It is translated as CASSLSGAEQYF.

The V and J genes are TRBV28 and TRBJ1-4; D not resolved. This CDR3 comprises 13 residues. CDR1 is MDHEN and CDR2 is SYDVKM in the germline V gene. The V end lost 6 bases, the J end lost 5 bases, and 10 bases lay between the germline ends. CDR3 sequence (DNA): TGTGCCAGCAGCCTGAACCCGAATGAAAAACTGTTTTTT. As protein: CASSLNPNEKLFF.

The chain carries TRBV27 and TRBJ1-1, with D perhaps TRBD1 (6 bases). V lost 7 bases to trimming and J lost 1 base, with 16 bases between them. The CDR3 has 15 residues. Germline CDR1 MNHEY, CDR2 SMNVEV (reference sequence). The CDR3 here is CASTRVGGPNTEAFF. CDR3 DNA: TGTGCCAGCACCCGAGTTGGGGGCCCGAACACTGAAGCTTTCTTT.

This sequence joins TRBV3-1 (or the pseudogene TRBV3-2) and TRBJ2-1; no clear D. Trimming took 1 base from V and 7 from J, leaving 8 bases between them. The V gene's germline CDR1 is LGHDT and CDR2 YNNKEL (reference sequence). CDR3 length equals 13 residues. This CDR3 reads CASSQGAPNEQFF. As DNA, the CDR3 is TGTGCCAGCAGCCAAGGAGCGCCGAATGAGCAGTTCTTC.

The chain carries TRBV28 and TRBJ1-2, with TRBD1 matching 7 bases. The CDR3 extends over 14 amino acids. CDR1 is MDHEN, CDR2 SYDVKM, per germline. With 3 bases clipped from V and 2 bases from J, the junction kept 3 bases outside the gene matches. CDR3 DNA: TGTGCCAGCAGTTTTCAGGGGGACAACTATGGCTACACCTTC. Its protein product is CASSFQGDNYGYTF.

This sequence joins TRBV28 and TRBJ1-5, with D possibly TRBD1 on 5 matching bases. V lost 1 base, J lost 0 bases, and 13 bases lay in between. This CDR3 comprises 17 residues. Per germline, CDR1 MDHEN and CDR2 SYDVKM. In DNA form, the CDR3 reads TGTGCCAGCAGTTTATCCAAAGGGGATTATAGCAATCAGCCCCAGCATTTT. The encoded protein is CASSLSKGDYSNQPQHF. Variable domain in full (rest from reference TRBV28 and TRBJ1-5): DVKVTQSSRYLVKRTGEKVFLECVQDMDHENMFWYRQDPGLGLRLIYFSYDVKMKEKGDIPEGYSVSREKKERFSLILESASTNQTSMYLCASSLSKGDYSNQPQHFGDGTRLSIL.

The rearrangement links TRBV9 to TRBJ2-3, with D unresolved. The V and J ends lost 0 bases and 5 bases respectively, with 7 bases between them. Germline CDR1 is SGDLS and CDR2 is YYNGEE. The CDR3 totals 13 residues. For the CDR3, the DNA is TGTGCCAGCAGCGTAGAGGGTGAAGATACGCAGTATTTT. It specifies CASSVEGEDTQYF.

CDR3 in amino acids: CASSVGNTGELFF. The CDR3 DNA reads TGTGCCAGCAGCGTTGGGAACACCGGGGAGCTGTTTTTT. This chain links TRBV9 with TRBJ2-2; no reliable D call. The V end was cut by 2 bases, the J end by 1 base, with 3 bases between. This CDR3 spans 13 amino acids. Germline V gene lookup returns CDR1 SGDLS and CDR2 YYNGEE.

V is TRBV7-3 and J is TRBJ2-2; D perhaps matches TRBD2 (6 bases). Looked up from germline, CDR1 is SGHTA and CDR2 is FQGTGA. The CDR3 loop spans 15 amino acids. Trimming removed 4 bases at V and 4 bases at J, with 13 bases between. The CDR3 coding sequence is TGTGCCAGCAGCTCACTAGCTAGTGCCACCGGGGAGCTGTTTTTT. This gives the protein CASSSLASATGELFF.

The V gene is TRBV28, the J gene TRBJ1-6; D is possibly TRBD1 (6 bases). This CDR3 comprises 17 residues. In germline, CDR1 is MDHEN, CDR2 SYDVKM. Deletions cut 7 bases from V and 7 bases from J, with 23 bases between. The CDR3 coding sequence is TGTGCCAGCACCTCCAGTGGGGGGCGCCGGGGGAATTCACCCCTCCACTTT. Amino acid sequence: CASTSSGGRRGNSPLHF. Full variable domain (remainder filled in from reference TRBV28 and TRBJ1-6): DVKVTQSSRYLVKRTGEKVFLECVQDMDHENMFWYRQDPGLGLRLIYFSYDVKMKEKGDIPEGYSVSREKKERFSLILESASTNQTSMYLCASTSSGGRRGNSPLHFGNGTRLTVT.

The chain couples TRBV2 to TRBJ2-3, with D uncertain. The CDR3 has 10 residues. V lost 3 bases, J lost 8 bases, and 3 bases lay in between. Germline CDR1 SNHLY, CDR2 FYNNEI. CDR3 coding DNA: TGTGCCAGCAGTGAGATTACGCAGTATTTT. Its translation is CASSEITQYF.

The genes are TRBV18 and TRBJ1-1, with D perhaps TRBD1 (5 bases). Germline loops: CDR1 KGHSH, CDR2 LQKENI. Deletions cut 3 bases from V and 6 bases from J, with 26 bases between. The CDR3 totals 18 residues. CDR3 DNA: TGTGCCAGCTCACCGGTTATTCGGGGGGGAGCCACCCGACCTGAAGCTTTCTTT. Protein sequence: CASSPVIRGGATRPEAFF.

The chain joins TRBV7-3 to TRBJ2-1; TRBD2 matches at 8 bases. CDR3 size: 15 residues. Germline CDR1 is SGHTA and CDR2 is FQGTGA. The V gene end was trimmed by 1 base and the J gene end by 4 bases; junction bases not matched to a gene: 3. The DNA of the CDR3 is TGTGCCAGCAGCTTAATGTCTAGCGGGTACAATGAGCAGTTCTTC. This gives the protein CASSLMSSGYNEQFF.

This chain links TRBV7-9 with TRBJ1-4, with TRBD1 matching over 8 bases. CDR1 and CDR2 from the germline V gene are SEHNR and FQNEAQ (reference sequence). The CDR3 loop spans 15 amino acids. The ends lost 5 bases at V and 3 bases at J; junction bases unmatched: 5. DNA for the CDR3: TGTGCCAGCAGCCCCCGGACAGGGTCTAATGAAAAACTGTTTTTT. It encodes CASSPRTGSNEKLFF.

This chain connects TRBV28 to TRBJ2-5, with D maybe TRBD1 (5 bases). CDR3 length: 12 residues. Trimming left V 8 bases short and J 5 bases short, with 12 bases between. In germline, CDR1 is MDHEN, CDR2 SYDVKM. DNA of the CDR3: TGTGCCAGCTGCCAGGGTTGGGAGACCCAGTACTTC. Its translation is CASCQGWETQYF.

The rearrangement links TRBV3-1 (or the pseudogene TRBV3-2) to TRBJ2-1; unclear D gene. Trimming shortened V by 2 bases and J by 5 bases, and 7 bases separated the two germline ends. Germline CDR1 LGHDT, CDR2 YNNKEL (reference sequence). CDR3 length: 13 amino acids. The CDR3 loop reads CASSQSWNNEQFF. Here the CDR3 DNA reads TGTGCCAGCAGCCAATCATGGAACAATGAGCAGTTCTTC.

The gene calls are TRBV24-1 and TRBJ2-3; possibly TRBD2 for D (10 bases). This CDR3 comprises 20 residues. Trimming took 4 bases from V and 1 from J, leaving 26 bases between them. Germline V gene sequence: CDR1 KGHDR, CDR2 SFDVKD. CDR3 coding DNA: TGTGCCACCAGTGACTCTGGACAGGGGCGAGGGACTAGCGGCACAGATACGCAGTATTTT. It codes for CATSDSGQGRGTSGTDTQYF.

This chain connects TRBV6-6 to TRBJ1-5, with a weak D call TRBD1 (6 bases). V was trimmed by 2 bases and J by 4 bases, leaving 12 bases between them. This CDR3 region has 15 residues. Germline V CDR1 and CDR2: MNHNY, SVGAGI (reference sequence). CDR3 nucleotides: TGTGCCAGCAGTTACACCTTAGGGGGGAATCAGCCCCAGCATTTT. Translation gives CASSYTLGGNQPQHF.

This clone was detected once. The chain has TRBV5-1 and TRBJ1-1; D is possibly TRBD1 (6 bases). Germline V gene lookup returns CDR1 SGHRS and CDR2 YFSETQ. Trimming shortened V by 3 bases and J by 3 bases, and 18 bases separated the two germline ends. The CDR3 length is 16 residues. As DNA, the CDR3 is TGCGCCAGCAGCTGGGCGGGGGGGCCCACGGACACTGAAGCTTTCTTT. Its translation is CASSWAGGPTDTEAFF.

The chain couples TRBV28 to TRBJ2-5; a weak D match, TRBD2 (6 bases). Germline CDR1 reads MDHEN; CDR2 reads SYDVKM. The V and J ends lost 11 bases and 5 bases respectively, with 18 bases between them. The CDR3 loop spans 13 amino acids. The CDR3 spells CAASGGARETQYF. CDR3 nucleotide sequence: TGTGCCGCGTCTGGAGGGGCGCGGGAGACCCAGTACTTC.

This chain uses TRBV5-1 with TRBJ2-5, with TRBD1 matching over 7 bases. The ends lost 1 base at V and 6 bases at J; junction bases unmatched: 6. The CDR3 contains 14 residues. From germline, CDR1 is SGHRS and CDR2 YFSETQ. The CDR3 loop reads CASSLLTGEKTQYF. The CDR3 DNA reads TGCGCCAGCAGCTTGCTTACAGGGGAGAAGACCCAGTACTTC.

This chain uses TRBV27 with TRBJ1-1; D is perhaps TRBD1 (5 bases). CDR1 is MNHEY and CDR2 is SMNVEV in the germline V gene (reference sequence). V lost 2 bases and J lost 0, with 13 bases in between. The CDR3 is 16 residues long. CDR3 in amino acids: CASSLRPGTMNTEAFF. The CDR3 DNA is TGTGCCAGCAGTTTAAGGCCAGGGACTATGAACACTGAAGCTTTCTTT.

As regards this clone: Other nucleotide sequences in the sample specify the same CDR3. The genes are TRBV9 and TRBJ2-1, with a possible D match to TRBD2 (6 bases). From germline, CDR1 is SGDLS and CDR2 YYNGEE. This CDR3 is 16 amino acids long. The V end was cut by 0 bases, the J end by 3 bases, with 13 bases between. The CDR3 protein is CASSVGSLAVYNEQFF. The DNA of the CDR3 is TGTGCCAGCAGCGTAGGCTCACTAGCTGTCTACAATGAGCAGTTCTTC.

Concerning this clone: Other DNA sequences in the same sample also yield this CDR3. DNA for the CDR3: TGCGCCAGCAGTGAACAGGGCAGCAATCAGCCCCAGCATTTT. Protein sequence: CASSEQGSNQPQHF. V and J are TRBV10-2 and TRBJ1-5, with D perhaps matching TRBD1 (6 bases). Looked up from germline, CDR1 is WSHSY and CDR2 is SAAADI. The CDR3 runs to 14 residues. V was pared by 3 bases and J by 1 base, with 7 bases between.